This is a list of T cell receptor beta chains from one sample in a study of T cells in Graves' hyperthyroidism and ophthalmopathy. A single record per CDR3 protein comes from TCRdb applying MiXCR to the multiplex PCR reads. The sample yields about 380,000 distinct CDR3 sequences, 13% to 15% seen once. Sequencing used blood. Receptors were obtained from a young woman with Graves' ophthalmopathy. Each CDR3 is given with its conserved first and last residue. The D gene is left open where the match is weak. Clone size, where shown, is once, few, many, or a class for clones that have expanded.

j_gene | d_gene | abundance | v_gene | CDR3nt | CDR3aa
TRBJ2-5 | NA | many | TRBV28 | TGTGCCAGCAGTTTAAATGGAGACAGGGCTGCGGGACAGTACTTC | CASSLNGDRAAGQYF
TRBJ2-3 | NA | many | TRBV7-9 | TGTGCCAGCAGCTTCCAGACATCAGCAGATACGCAGTATTTT | CASSFQTSADTQYF
TRBJ2-1 | NA | many | TRBV20-1 | TGCAGTGCGCCGACGTGGGGGGCGAACAATGAGCAGTTCTTC | CSAPTWGANNEQFF
TRBJ2-7 | NA | many | TRBV27 | TGTGCCAGCAGTCACCGCGACACCTCCTACGAGCAGTACTTC | CASSHRDTSYEQYF
TRBJ1-4 | NA | many | TRBV30 | TGTGCCTGGAGTGTACGGGTTTCCAGGTTTGGGCCTAATGAAAAACTGTTTTTT | CAWSVRVSRFGPNEKLFF
TRBJ1-3 | NA | few | TRBV28 | TGTGCCAGCAGTTTATCGGAGAACACCATATATTTT | CASSLSENTIYF
TRBJ2-5 | NA | many | TRBV18 | TGTGCCAGCTCACGCAATCAGGGCGGCGAGACCCAGTACTTC | CASSRNQGGETQYF
TRBJ1-3 | NA | many | TRBV5-1 | TGCGCCAGCGGGAGCGATGGAAACACCATATATTTT | CASGSDGNTIYF
TRBJ2-3 | TRBD2 | many | TRBV5-1 | TGCGCCAGCAGCCAGGGACTAGCGGGGGCAGATACGCAGTATTTT | CASSQGLAGADTQYF
TRBJ1-5 | TRBD1 | NA | TRBV27 | TGTGCCAGCAGGGGACAGGGGCGCGGCCAGCCCCAGCATTTT | CASRGQGRGQPQHF
TRBJ2-1 | NA | many | TRBV7-3 | TGTGCCAGCAGCCCCTCCCGGGGACCCTACAATGAGCAGTTCTTC | CASSPSRGPYNEQFF
TRBJ2-1 | NA | many | TRBV12-3/TRBV12-4 | TGTGCCAGCAGTTTTGCAGCGTCGGACAATGAGCAGTTCTTC | CASSFAASDNEQFF
TRBJ2-1 | NA | many | TRBV24-1 | TGTGCCACCAGTGACATAGTGGGGGGTAGCCATGAGCAGTTCTTC | CATSDIVGGSHEQFF
TRBJ2-3 | TRBD2 | few | TRBV4-2 | TGTGCCAGCAGCCAAGCGGGGGGGCCAACAGATACGCAGTATTTT | CASSQAGGPTDTQYF
TRBJ1-2 | TRBD1 | many | TRBV7-2 | TGTGCCAGCAGCCGAACCACAGGGGGCAACTATGGCTACACCTTC | CASSRTTGGNYGYTF
TRBJ1-5 | NA | many | TRBV6-1 | TGTGCCAGCAGTTGCTGCCCCCGTCAGCCCCAGCATTTT | CASSCCPRQPQHF
TRBJ2-5 | NA | many | TRBV11-3 | TGTGCCAGCAGTCCGGGTACGGAGACCCAGTACTTC | CASSPGTETQYF
TRBJ2-5 | NA | many | TRBV6-1 | TGTGCCAGCAGGCCTCAGGGGGGGCGCCAAGAGACCCAGTACTTC | CASRPQGGRQETQYF
TRBJ1-6 | NA | few | TRBV19 | TGTGCCAGTAGTATGTATCGGGGAATCGGTTCACCCCTCCACTTT | CASSMYRGIGSPLHF
TRBJ2-1 | NA | many | TRBV28 | TGTGCCAGCAGTTTTCGTCTACAGGGTATTAGGAATGAGCAGTTCTTC | CASSFRLQGIRNEQFF
TRBJ1-5 | NA | many | TRBV9 | TGTGCCAGCAGCGTAGGCGGTTATAGCAATCAGCCCCAGCATTTT | CASSVGGYSNQPQHF
TRBJ1-2 | TRBD1 | many | TRBV2 | TGTGCCAGCATCGGGACAGGGGTCAGGGGAGGCTACACCTTC | CASIGTGVRGGYTF
TRBJ2-7 | NA | many | TRBV28 | TGTGCCAGCATTCCCTCGGGGGGCGATTCTAACGAGCAGTACTTC | CASIPSGGDSNEQYF
TRBJ2-7 | NA | many | TRBV7-2 | TGTGCCAGCAGCTTAGACAGGACCTCCTACGAGCAGTACTTC | CASSLDRTSYEQYF
TRBJ2-1 | NA | NA | TRBV11-2 | TGTGCCAGCAGCTTAGCGGGTGGGGGGTCGGAGCAGTTCTTC | CASSLAGGGSEQFF
TRBJ1-6 | NA | many | TRBV7-2 | TGTGCCAGCAGCCCGGGGACGGGGTCACCCCTCCACTTT | CASSPGTGSPLHF
TRBJ2-5 | NA | many | TRBV29-1 | TGCAGCGTCCAAGGGAGACTGTACCAAGAGACCCAGTACTTC | CSVQGRLYQETQYF
TRBJ1-5 | NA | many | TRBV20-1 | TGCAGTGCTAACCGGGGGAATCAGCCCCAGCATTTT | CSANRGNQPQHF
TRBJ2-1 | NA | many | TRBV27 | TGTGCCAGCAGTCTCCGTCAGACAAGTTCGAACAATGAGCAGTTCTTC | CASSLRQTSSNNEQFF
TRBJ2-1 | NA | many | TRBV20-1 | TGCAGTGCTCCACTTAGGAAGCAAGTCTTCAATGAGCAGTTCTTC | CSAPLRKQVFNEQFF
TRBJ1-5 | NA | many | TRBV15 | TGTGCCACCAGCAGAGGATTGTTACAGGGAGACAATCAGCCCCAGCATTTT | CATSRGLLQGDNQPQHF
TRBJ1-1 | NA | few | TRBV2 | TGTGCCAGCAGTGTCCGGGGGGCAGGGGACACTGAAGCTTTCTTT | CASSVRGAGDTEAFF
TRBJ2-5 | NA | many | TRBV14 | TGTGCCAGCAGCCAAGATTGGATCGGGGCGCAAGAGACCCAGTACTTC | CASSQDWIGAQETQYF
TRBJ1-1 | NA | NA | TRBV19 | TGTGCCAGTAGTATAGGACAAATCATGAACACTGAAGCTTTCTTT | CASSIGQIMNTEAFF
TRBJ1-4 | TRBD1 | few | TRBV5-5 | TGTGCCAGCAACCTTCACGGACAGGTGGAGGAAAAACTGTTTTTT | CASNLHGQVEEKLFF
TRBJ2-6 | NA | NA | TRBV27 | TGTGCCAGCAGTTTATCGAGGTCAGGGTACCATCTGATTTTC | CASSLSRSGYHLIF
TRBJ2-4 | NA | NA | TRBV29-1 | TGCAGCGTTGAGGTAGACCTAGCCAAAAACATTCAGTACTTC | CSVEVDLAKNIQYF